Listed below are T cell receptor beta chains from one sample, sequenced in a study of blood T cell repertoires in COVID-19. TCRdb's copy holds only in-frame clones and misses some; the assay was immunoSEQ multiplex PCR. The profile shows about 12,000 clones, 55% to 80% of them singletons. Material for sequencing was peripheral blood. The receptors shown here come from a human donor in a cohort sampled during active COVID-19. Each CDR3 is given with its conserved first and last residue. D genes are given only for firm matches. Only part of the rows carry a size: once, few, many, or a class if the clone is expanded.

j_call: TRBJ2-5
v_call: TRBV5-1
d_call: .
clone_size: .
cdr3_nt: TGCGCCAGCAGCCCCGCGGTAGTTAAAGAGACCCAGTACTTC
cdr3_aa: CASSPAVVKETQYF

j_call: TRBJ2-3
v_call: TRBV2
d_call: TRBD2
clone_size: .
cdr3_nt: TGTGCCAGCAAGAGCGGGGGTACAGATACGCAGTATTTT
cdr3_aa: CASKSGGTDTQYF

j_call: TRBJ1-1
v_call: TRBV2
d_call: TRBD1
clone_size: .
cdr3_nt: TGTGCCAGCAGTGAAGTGGACAGGGGAATTTACACTGAAGCTTTCTTT
cdr3_aa: CASSEVDRGIYTEAFF

j_call: TRBJ1-6
v_call: TRBV28
d_call: .
clone_size: .
cdr3_nt: TGTGCCAGCAGAGCACAGGAACTCTATAATTCACCCCTCCACTTT
cdr3_aa: CASRAQELYNSPLHF

j_call: TRBJ2-7
v_call: TRBV5-1
d_call: .
clone_size: .
cdr3_nt: TGCGCCAGCAGCTTGGGGGACATTTCCTACGAGCAGTACTTC
cdr3_aa: CASSLGDISYEQYF

j_call: TRBJ2-5
v_call: TRBV6-1
d_call: .
clone_size: .
cdr3_nt: TGTGCCAGCAGTGACCCCCAGGTCTGGGAGACCCAGTACTTC
cdr3_aa: CASSDPQVWETQYF

j_call: TRBJ2-7
v_call: TRBV5-6
d_call: TRBD1
clone_size: medium-sized
cdr3_nt: TGTGCCAGCAGCGGGGGACAGGAGTTTTACGAGCAGTACTTC
cdr3_aa: CASSGGQEFYEQYF

j_call: TRBJ2-7
v_call: TRBV7-2
d_call: .
clone_size: .
cdr3_nt: TGTGCCAGCAGCTTAGGACATTCTTCCTACGAGCAGTACTTC
cdr3_aa: CASSLGHSSYEQYF

j_call: TRBJ1-5
v_call: TRBV27
d_call: .
clone_size: .
cdr3_nt: TGTGCCAGCAGTTATCGGGGGGCCGGCAATCAGCCCCAGCATTTT
cdr3_aa: CASSYRGAGNQPQHF

j_call: TRBJ1-2
v_call: TRBV7-2
d_call: .
clone_size: .
cdr3_nt: TGTGCCAGCAGCCCCTATCGGGGGGCTGGCTATGGCTACACCTTC
cdr3_aa: CASSPYRGAGYGYTF

j_call: TRBJ2-7
v_call: TRBV6-5
d_call: TRBD1
clone_size: few
cdr3_nt: TGTGCCAGCAGTTATCGGGACAGGGGGTACGAGCAGTACTTC
cdr3_aa: CASSYRDRGYEQYF

j_call: TRBJ1-5
v_call: TRBV19
d_call: TRBD1
clone_size: few
cdr3_nt: TGTGCCAGTAGTATAGACAGGGGGCTAAAGCCCCAGCATTTT
cdr3_aa: CASSIDRGLKPQHF

j_call: TRBJ2-1
v_call: TRBV2
d_call: TRBD1
clone_size: .
cdr3_nt: TGTGCCAGCAGTGTCGAGGGACAGCGCAATGAGCAGTTCTTC
cdr3_aa: CASSVEGQRNEQFF

j_call: TRBJ2-2
v_call: TRBV9
d_call: .
clone_size: .
cdr3_nt: TGTGCCAGCAGTCCAGGGACCGGGGAGCTGTTTTTT
cdr3_aa: CASSPGTGELFF

j_call: TRBJ2-3
v_call: TRBV21-1
d_call: .
clone_size: .
cdr3_nt: TGTGCCAGCAGCGCGCGTTTAGCGGGAGGGCCAGATACGCAGTATTTT
cdr3_aa: CASSARLAGGPDTQYF

j_call: TRBJ2-3
v_call: TRBV19
d_call: .
clone_size: .
cdr3_nt: TGTGCCAGTAGTATGGGACAATGGCGCACAGATACGCAGTATTTT
cdr3_aa: CASSMGQWRTDTQYF

j_call: TRBJ1-1
v_call: TRBV27
d_call: .
clone_size: .
cdr3_nt: TGTGCCAGCAGTTCCTATTTTACTGAAGCTTTCTTT
cdr3_aa: CASSSYFTEAFF

j_call: TRBJ2-2
v_call: TRBV6-5
d_call: .
clone_size: once
cdr3_nt: TGTGCCAGCAGCGGCGGAACGAACACCGGGGAGCTGTTTTTT
cdr3_aa: CASSGGTNTGELFF

j_call: TRBJ2-4
v_call: TRBV6-2/TRBV6-3
d_call: TRBD1
clone_size: .
cdr3_nt: TGTGCCAGCAGCGTCGACAGGGGGTGGTTGAAGGACTACATTCAGTACTTC
cdr3_aa: CASSVDRGWLKDYIQYF

j_call: TRBJ2-4
v_call: TRBV19
d_call: TRBD1
clone_size: .
cdr3_nt: TGTGCCAGTAGTATTTCCTACAGGGGGCCCCCTTTGAACATTCAGTACTTC
cdr3_aa: CASSISYRGPPLNIQYF

j_call: TRBJ2-2
v_call: TRBV7-9
d_call: TRBD2
clone_size: .
cdr3_nt: TGTGCCAGCAGCTCTAGGCTAGCGGGAGTCCACACCGGGGAGCTGTTTTTT
cdr3_aa: CASSSRLAGVHTGELFF

j_call: TRBJ1-4
v_call: TRBV5-5
d_call: .
clone_size: .
cdr3_nt: TGTGCCAGCAGCCTAAGGACAGTTTATGAAAAACTGTTTTTT
cdr3_aa: CASSLRTVYEKLFF

j_call: TRBJ2-2
v_call: TRBV5-1
d_call: TRBD1
clone_size: .
cdr3_nt: TGCGCCAGCAGCTCGGGACAGGGACACACCGGGGAGCTGTTTTTT
cdr3_aa: CASSSGQGHTGELFF

j_call: TRBJ1-5
v_call: TRBV28
d_call: .
clone_size: .
cdr3_nt: TGTGCCAGCAGTTTATCGACAGGAGGCAATCAGCCCCAGCATTTT
cdr3_aa: CASSLSTGGNQPQHF

j_call: TRBJ1-2
v_call: TRBV7-9
d_call: .
clone_size: .
cdr3_nt: TGTGCCAGCAGCCCGCCCCGCGCGTCTGGAGCTAACTATGGCTACACCTTC
cdr3_aa: CASSPPRASGANYGYTF

j_call: TRBJ1-1
v_call: TRBV10-2
d_call: TRBD1
clone_size: .
cdr3_nt: TGCGCCAGCAGTGAGCCCAGGGGGCGTACTGAAGCTTTCTTT
cdr3_aa: CASSEPRGRTEAFF

j_call: TRBJ2-7
v_call: TRBV6-6
d_call: TRBD1
clone_size: .
cdr3_nt: TGTGCCAGCAGTTACGCCTGGGACAGGGGATACGAGCAGTACTTC
cdr3_aa: CASSYAWDRGYEQYF

j_call: TRBJ2-5
v_call: TRBV28
d_call: TRBD1
clone_size: .
cdr3_nt: TGTGCCAGCACCATAACCCAAATCGGGACAGCCCAAGAGACCCAGTACTTC
cdr3_aa: CASTITQIGTAQETQYF

j_call: TRBJ2-2
v_call: TRBV5-1
d_call: TRBD2
clone_size: .
cdr3_nt: TGCGCCAGCAGCCCACTAGCGGGGTCGAACACCGGGGAGCTGTTTTTT
cdr3_aa: CASSPLAGSNTGELFF

j_call: TRBJ2-5
v_call: TRBV28
d_call: .
clone_size: .
cdr3_nt: TGTGCCAGCAGCCCCAGGTGGGGGCGAGAGACCCAGTACTTC
cdr3_aa: CASSPRWGRETQYF

j_call: TRBJ2-1
v_call: TRBV28
d_call: TRBD2
clone_size: many
cdr3_nt: TGTGCCAGCAGTTTCTATAGCGGGAGCGCCTACAATGAGCAGTTCTTC
cdr3_aa: CASSFYSGSAYNEQFF

j_call: TRBJ1-4
v_call: TRBV21-1
d_call: .
clone_size: medium-sized
cdr3_nt: TGTGCCAGCAGCAAAGAAGGACAAACGAATACTAATGAAAAACTGTTTTTT
cdr3_aa: CASSKEGQTNTNEKLFF

j_call: TRBJ2-2
v_call: TRBV2
d_call: .
clone_size: .
cdr3_nt: TGTGCCAGCAGCCCCGGGAGTACCGGGGAGCTGTTTTTT
cdr3_aa: CASSPGSTGELFF

j_call: TRBJ1-5
v_call: TRBV7-8
d_call: TRBD1
clone_size: .
cdr3_nt: TGTGCCAGCAGCTTAGCGGGCAGGGGGTACCAGCCCCAGCATTTT
cdr3_aa: CASSLAGRGYQPQHF

j_call: TRBJ2-5
v_call: TRBV28
d_call: .
clone_size: .
cdr3_nt: TGTGCCAGCAGTCCCTCCGGCGGTAGGGAGACCCAGTACTTC
cdr3_aa: CASSPSGGRETQYF

j_call: TRBJ2-3
v_call: TRBV6-4
d_call: .
clone_size: .
cdr3_nt: TGTGCCAGTCGAGGGGGTAAACGCACAGATACGCAGTATTTT
cdr3_aa: CASRGGKRTDTQYF

j_call: TRBJ1-3
v_call: TRBV6-6
d_call: .
clone_size: medium-sized
cdr3_nt: TGTGCCAGCAGTTACAGTAGCTACTCTGGAAACACCATATATTTT
cdr3_aa: CASSYSSYSGNTIYF

j_call: TRBJ2-7
v_call: TRBV5-1
d_call: TRBD2
clone_size: .
cdr3_nt: TGCGCCAGCAGGACCGGACTAGCGGCGTCCTACGAGCAGTACTTC
cdr3_aa: CASRTGLAASYEQYF

j_call: TRBJ2-7
v_call: TRBV4-3
d_call: .
clone_size: .
cdr3_nt: TGCGCCAGCAGCCCCGGGCTGGGGGCCCCATACGAGCAGTACTTC
cdr3_aa: CASSPGLGAPYEQYF

j_call: TRBJ2-1
v_call: TRBV6-5
d_call: TRBD2
clone_size: few
cdr3_nt: TGTGCCAGCAGGGTACGCCGGGGGGCCTACAATGAGCAGTTCTTC
cdr3_aa: CASRVRRGAYNEQFF

j_call: TRBJ2-2
v_call: TRBV4-2
d_call: TRBD2
clone_size: .
cdr3_nt: TGTGCCAGCAGCCAAGAGCGTGCAGGCGGGAGGGCCCGGGAGCTGTTTTTT
cdr3_aa: CASSQERAGGRARELFF

j_call: TRBJ2-5
v_call: TRBV7-9
d_call: .
clone_size: .
cdr3_nt: TGTGCCAGCAGCCTCGACGGGGTGGAGACCCAGTACTTC
cdr3_aa: CASSLDGVETQYF

j_call: TRBJ1-5
v_call: TRBV6-6
d_call: .
clone_size: .
cdr3_nt: TGTGCCAGCAAACTTCGGGGGTTTGACGATCAGCCCCAGCATTTT
cdr3_aa: CASKLRGFDDQPQHF

j_call: TRBJ2-3
v_call: TRBV5-1
d_call: .
clone_size: once
cdr3_nt: TGCGCCAGCAGCCGCGAATTTGCAGATACGCAGTATTTT
cdr3_aa: CASSREFADTQYF

j_call: TRBJ2-7
v_call: TRBV4-1
d_call: .
clone_size: .
cdr3_nt: TGCGCCAGCAGCCAAGCCCCTGGGGGAATAGGGGGGGTCTCCTACGAGCAGTACTTC
cdr3_aa: CASSQAPGGIGGVSYEQYF

j_call: TRBJ2-5
v_call: TRBV7-9
d_call: TRBD1
clone_size: .
cdr3_nt: TGTGCCAGCAGCGTCGGACAGGGAAGAGAGACCCAGTACTTC
cdr3_aa: CASSVGQGRETQYF

j_call: TRBJ2-6
v_call: TRBV4-1
d_call: .
clone_size: .
cdr3_nt: TGCGCCAGCAGCCAAGAAGCAATAAGCTCTGGGGCCAACGTCCTGACTTTC
cdr3_aa: CASSQEAISSGANVLTF

j_call: TRBJ2-7
v_call: TRBV5-1
d_call: TRBD1
clone_size: .
cdr3_nt: TGCGCCAGCAGCTCCGGGACAGGGAACTACGAGCAGTACTTC
cdr3_aa: CASSSGTGNYEQYF

j_call: TRBJ1-3
v_call: TRBV2
d_call: TRBD1
clone_size: .
cdr3_nt: TGTGCCAGCAGTGCGGACAGGGGGAGGTCGGGAAACACCATATATTTT
cdr3_aa: CASSADRGRSGNTIYF

j_call: TRBJ2-3
v_call: TRBV18
d_call: .
clone_size: .
cdr3_nt: TGTGCCAGCTCACTTACTAGCTCTAGCACAGATACGCAGTATTTT
cdr3_aa: CASSLTSSSTDTQYF

j_call: TRBJ1-6
v_call: TRBV5-4
d_call: .
clone_size: .
cdr3_nt: TGTGCCAGCAGTTCCACAGGGTCCCTCCATTCGACCCTCCACTTT
cdr3_aa: CASSSTGSLHSTLHF

j_call: TRBJ2-6
v_call: TRBV6-2/TRBV6-3
d_call: .
clone_size: once
cdr3_nt: TGTGCCAGCAGTTACTTAGCCGGCCAGGGAAATTCTGGGGCCAACGTCCTGACTTTC
cdr3_aa: CASSYLAGQGNSGANVLTF

j_call: TRBJ2-5
v_call: TRBV19
d_call: TRBD1
clone_size: many
cdr3_nt: TGTGCCACCCAGCCGACAGGGGGCATCGGGACCCAGTACTTC
cdr3_aa: CATQPTGGIGTQYF

j_call: TRBJ2-5
v_call: TRBV5-4
d_call: TRBD1
clone_size: .
cdr3_nt: TGTGCCAGCAGCCCCCGGGACAGGGAGACCCAGTACTTC
cdr3_aa: CASSPRDRETQYF

j_call: TRBJ2-7
v_call: TRBV28
d_call: .
clone_size: .
cdr3_nt: TGTGCCAGCAGTTTAGAGGGCTACGAGCAGTACTTC
cdr3_aa: CASSLEGYEQYF

j_call: TRBJ2-2
v_call: TRBV7-2
d_call: TRBD2
clone_size: .
cdr3_nt: TGTGCCAGCAGCTTAAGGCCCTTGGGGGGGACGAACACCGGGGAGCTGTTTTTT
cdr3_aa: CASSLRPLGGTNTGELFF

j_call: TRBJ2-7
v_call: TRBV3-1/TRBV3-2
d_call: TRBD1
clone_size: .
cdr3_nt: TGTGCCAGCAGCCATTGGGACAGGGCCTCTGAGCAGTACTTC
cdr3_aa: CASSHWDRASEQYF

j_call: TRBJ2-2
v_call: TRBV3-1/TRBV3-2
d_call: TRBD2
clone_size: few
cdr3_nt: TGTGCCAGCAGCCTAAGAAAACGGGGGGGCACCGGGGAGCTGTTTTTT
cdr3_aa: CASSLRKRGGTGELFF

j_call: TRBJ2-3
v_call: TRBV4-2
d_call: TRBD2
clone_size: .
cdr3_nt: TGTGCCAGCAGCCAACTAGCGGGTACAGATACGCAGTATTTT
cdr3_aa: CASSQLAGTDTQYF